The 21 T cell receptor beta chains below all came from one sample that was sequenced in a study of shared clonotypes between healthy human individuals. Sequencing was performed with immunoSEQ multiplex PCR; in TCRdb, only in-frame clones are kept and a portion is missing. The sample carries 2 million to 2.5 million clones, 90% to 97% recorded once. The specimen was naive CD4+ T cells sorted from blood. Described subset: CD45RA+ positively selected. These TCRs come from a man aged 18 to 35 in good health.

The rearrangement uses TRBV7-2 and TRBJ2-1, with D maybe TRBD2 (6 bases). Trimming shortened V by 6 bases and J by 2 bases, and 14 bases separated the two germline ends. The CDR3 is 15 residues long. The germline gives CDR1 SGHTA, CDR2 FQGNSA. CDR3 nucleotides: TGTGCCAGCAGTCCCCCGGGAGCGCCCTACAATGAGCAGTTCTTC. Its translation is CASSPPGAPYNEQFF.

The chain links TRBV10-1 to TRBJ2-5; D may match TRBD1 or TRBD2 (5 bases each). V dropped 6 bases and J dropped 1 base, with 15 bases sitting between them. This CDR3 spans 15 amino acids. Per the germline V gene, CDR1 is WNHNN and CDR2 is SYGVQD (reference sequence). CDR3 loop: CASRGVEQSQETQYF. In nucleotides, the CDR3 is TGCGCCAGCAGGGGGGTGGAGCAGTCCCAAGAGACCCAGTACTTC.

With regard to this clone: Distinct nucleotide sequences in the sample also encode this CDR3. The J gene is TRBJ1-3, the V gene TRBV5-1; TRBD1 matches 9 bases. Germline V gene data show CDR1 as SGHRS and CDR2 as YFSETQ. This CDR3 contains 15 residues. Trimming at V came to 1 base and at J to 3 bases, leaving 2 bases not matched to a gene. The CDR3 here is CASSLTGGYGNTIYF. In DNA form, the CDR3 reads TGCGCCAGCAGCTTGACAGGGGGCTATGGAAACACCATATATTTT.

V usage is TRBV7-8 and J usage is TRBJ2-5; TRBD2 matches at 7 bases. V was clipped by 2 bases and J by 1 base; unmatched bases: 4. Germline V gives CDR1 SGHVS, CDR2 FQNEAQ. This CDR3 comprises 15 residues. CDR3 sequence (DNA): TGTGCCAGCAGCTTAACGGGGGGTTTCCAAGAGACCCAGTACTTC. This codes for CASSLTGGFQETQYF.

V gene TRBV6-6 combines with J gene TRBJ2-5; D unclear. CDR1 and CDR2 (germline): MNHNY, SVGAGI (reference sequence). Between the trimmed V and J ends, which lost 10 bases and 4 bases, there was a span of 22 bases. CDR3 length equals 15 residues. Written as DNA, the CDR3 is TGTGCCACCAAAAGGACGGATCCCGAGGTAGAGACCCAGTACTTC. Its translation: CATKRTDPEVETQYF.

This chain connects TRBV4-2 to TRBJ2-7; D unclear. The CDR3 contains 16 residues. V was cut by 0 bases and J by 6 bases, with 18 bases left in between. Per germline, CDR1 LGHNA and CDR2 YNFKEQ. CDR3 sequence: CASSQEAPRNPLEQYF. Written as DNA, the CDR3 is TGTGCCAGCAGCCAAGAGGCACCGCGAAACCCACTCGAGCAGTACTTC.

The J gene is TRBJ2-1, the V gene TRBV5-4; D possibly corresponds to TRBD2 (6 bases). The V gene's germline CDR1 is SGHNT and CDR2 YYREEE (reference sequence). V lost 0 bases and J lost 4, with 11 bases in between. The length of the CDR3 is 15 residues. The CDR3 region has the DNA TGTGCCAGCAGCTTGGAAGGTAGCGGATACAATGAGCAGTTCTTC. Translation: CASSLEGSGYNEQFF.

CDR3 nucleotide sequence: TGTGCCAGCAGCCCGACTAGCGGGAGCGAGCAGTACTTC. It translates to CASSPTSGSEQYF. This chain connects TRBV7-2 to TRBJ2-7; 12 bases are a match to TRBD2. V gave up 5 bases and J gave up 6 bases; unmatched junction bases: 2. CDR1 and CDR2 (germline): SGHTA, FQGNSA. The CDR3 is 13 amino acids.

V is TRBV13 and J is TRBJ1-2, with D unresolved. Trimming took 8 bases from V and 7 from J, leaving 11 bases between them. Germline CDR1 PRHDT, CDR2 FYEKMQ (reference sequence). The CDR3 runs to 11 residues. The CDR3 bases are TGTGCCAGCGGCTCCTGGGGTGGCTACACCTTC. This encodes CASGSWGGYTF.

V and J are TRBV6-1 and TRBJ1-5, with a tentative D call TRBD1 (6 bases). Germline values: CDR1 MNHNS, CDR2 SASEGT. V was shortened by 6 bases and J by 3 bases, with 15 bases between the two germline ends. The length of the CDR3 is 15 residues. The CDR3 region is CASSHTDRLNQPQHF. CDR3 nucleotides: TGTGCCAGCAGCCATACCGACAGGCTCAATCAGCCCCAGCATTTT.

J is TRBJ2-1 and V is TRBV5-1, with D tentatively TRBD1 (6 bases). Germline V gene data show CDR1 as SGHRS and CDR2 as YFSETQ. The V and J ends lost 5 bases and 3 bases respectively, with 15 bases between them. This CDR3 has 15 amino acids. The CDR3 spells CASSEGTSIYNEQFF. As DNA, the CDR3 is TGCGCCAGCAGTGAGGGGACAAGCATCTACAATGAGCAGTTCTTC.

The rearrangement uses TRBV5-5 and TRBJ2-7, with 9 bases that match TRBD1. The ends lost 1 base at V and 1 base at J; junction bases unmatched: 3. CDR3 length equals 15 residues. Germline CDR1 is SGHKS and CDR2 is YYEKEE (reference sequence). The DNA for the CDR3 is TGTGCCAGCAGCTTGCGAGGGACAGGGTCCTACGAGCAGTACTTC. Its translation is CASSLRGTGSYEQYF.

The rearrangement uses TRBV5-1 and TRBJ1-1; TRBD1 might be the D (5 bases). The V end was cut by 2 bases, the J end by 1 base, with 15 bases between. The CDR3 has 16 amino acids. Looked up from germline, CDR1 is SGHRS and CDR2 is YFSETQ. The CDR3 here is CASSFQGGVGNTEAFF. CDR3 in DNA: TGCGCCAGCAGCTTCCAGGGTGGGGTGGGGAACACTGAAGCTTTCTTT.

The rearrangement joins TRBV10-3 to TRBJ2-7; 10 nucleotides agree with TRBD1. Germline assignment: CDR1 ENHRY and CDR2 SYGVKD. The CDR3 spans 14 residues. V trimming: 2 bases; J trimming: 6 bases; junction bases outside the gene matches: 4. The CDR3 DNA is TGTGCCATCAGTGAGGGGACAGGGGTCTTCGAGCAGTACTTC. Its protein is CAISEGTGVFEQYF.

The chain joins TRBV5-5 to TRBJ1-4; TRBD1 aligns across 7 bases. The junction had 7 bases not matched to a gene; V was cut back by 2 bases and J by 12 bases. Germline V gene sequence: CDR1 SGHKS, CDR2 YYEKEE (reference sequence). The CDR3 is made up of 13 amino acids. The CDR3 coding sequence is TGTGCCAGCAGCTTAAACAGGGGCACCCAACTGTTTTTT. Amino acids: CASSLNRGTQLFF.

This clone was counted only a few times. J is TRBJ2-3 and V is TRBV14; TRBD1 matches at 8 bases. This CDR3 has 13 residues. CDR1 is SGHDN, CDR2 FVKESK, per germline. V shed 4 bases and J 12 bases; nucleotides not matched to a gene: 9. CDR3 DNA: TGTGCCAGCAGCCCCGACAGGGGTTGGCTTCAGTATTTT. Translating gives CASSPDRGWLQYF.

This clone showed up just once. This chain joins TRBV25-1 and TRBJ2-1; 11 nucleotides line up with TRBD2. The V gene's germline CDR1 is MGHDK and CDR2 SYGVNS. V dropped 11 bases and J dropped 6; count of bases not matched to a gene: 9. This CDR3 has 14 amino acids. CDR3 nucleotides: TGTGCCTCACAGCGACTAGCGGGACCCAATGAGCAGTTCTTC. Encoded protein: CASQRLAGPNEQFF.

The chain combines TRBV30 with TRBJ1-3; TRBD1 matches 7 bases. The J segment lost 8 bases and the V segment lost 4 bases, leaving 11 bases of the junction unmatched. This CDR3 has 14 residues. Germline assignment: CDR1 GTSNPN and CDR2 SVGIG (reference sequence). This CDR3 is CAWMIPGGADTIYF. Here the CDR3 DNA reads TGTGCCTGGATGATCCCAGGGGGAGCGGACACCATATATTTT.

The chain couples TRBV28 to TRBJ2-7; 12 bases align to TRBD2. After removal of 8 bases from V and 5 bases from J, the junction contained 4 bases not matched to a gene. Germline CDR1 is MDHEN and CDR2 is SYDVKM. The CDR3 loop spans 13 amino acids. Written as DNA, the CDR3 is TGTGCCAGCGCGACTAGCGGGAGAAACGAGCAGTACTTC. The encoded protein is CASATSGRNEQYF.

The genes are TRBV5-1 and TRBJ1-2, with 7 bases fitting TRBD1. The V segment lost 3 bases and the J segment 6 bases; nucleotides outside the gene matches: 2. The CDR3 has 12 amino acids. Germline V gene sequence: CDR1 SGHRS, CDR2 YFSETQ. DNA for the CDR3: TGCGCCAGCAGCTCACAGGGGCATGGCTACACCTTC. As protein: CASSSQGHGYTF.

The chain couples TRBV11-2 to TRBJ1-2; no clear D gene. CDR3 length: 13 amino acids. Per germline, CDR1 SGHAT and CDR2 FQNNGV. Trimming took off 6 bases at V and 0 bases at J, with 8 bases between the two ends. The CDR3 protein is CASSLVANYGYTF. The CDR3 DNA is TGTGCCAGCAGTCTCGTGGCTAACTATGGCTACACCTTC.